The 14 T cell receptor beta chains listed next were all sequenced from one sample in a study of cytomegalovirus exposure and HLA in healthy donors. The PCR employed 60 Vbeta primers together with 13 Jbeta primers. Only in-frame clones appear in the TCRdb table, and some are missing; sequencing was by immunoSEQ multiplex PCR. The data hold approximately 190,000 clones, with around 80% observed a single time. Sequencing was done on a sample of PBMCs. All receptors derive from a middle-aged man in good health and CMV-seropositive.

J is TRBJ2-7 and V is TRBV28, with D maybe TRBD1 (5 bases). V shed 4 bases and J shed 0 bases, with 13 bases lying between them. The length of the CDR3 is 15 residues. Germline loops: CDR1 MDHEN, CDR2 SYDVKM. CDR3 bases: TGTGCCAGCAGTTCCCGAAGGACATTCTCCTACGAGCAGTACTTC. Protein sequence: CASSSRRTFSYEQYF.

CDR3 sequence (DNA): TGTGCCAGCCAACCGGGGGGGCGGACAGATACGCAGTATTTT. The encoded protein is CASQPGGRTDTQYF. The chain has TRBV7-2 and TRBJ2-3; 8 bases map to TRBD2. CDR3 length: 14 residues. Trimming cost V 8 bases and J 3 bases; bases outside gene matches: 7. CDR1 and CDR2 (germline): SGHTA, FQGNSA.

The chain joins TRBV29-1 to TRBJ2-3; unclear D gene. CDR3 length equals 11 residues. Germline CDR1 is SQVTM and CDR2 is ANQGSEA. V lost 5 bases and J lost 6, with 9 bases in between. CDR3 loop: CSVYSADTQYF. CDR3 bases: TGCAGCGTTTACAGTGCGGATACGCAGTATTTT.

The sample holds one count of this clone. The rearrangement uses TRBV5-6 and TRBJ2-5; D possibly corresponds to TRBD1 (5 bases). The J call may be faulty, since TRBJ2-7 better matches the DNA end. Germline CDR1 reads SGHDT; CDR2 reads YYEEEE. The CDR3 loop spans 14 amino acids. DNA of the CDR3: TGTGCCAGCAGCTCGACAGCAATCTCCTACGAGCAGTACTTC. Amino acid sequence: CASSSTAISYEQYF.

V gene TRBV19 combines with J gene TRBJ2-7; weak D call: TRBD1 (5 bases). Germline values: CDR1 LNHDA, CDR2 SQIVND (reference sequence). Deletions cut 4 bases from V and 6 bases from J, with 13 bases between. There are 13 residues in the CDR3. CDR3 nucleotides: TGTGCCAGTAGTACCGACAGCCTCGGCGAGCAGTACTTC. As protein: CASSTDSLGEQYF.

To note about this clone: The junction departs from germline at one end; a sequencing error may be responsible. V and J are TRBV6-5 and TRBJ2-3, with a weak D call TRBD2 (6 bases). Germline assignment: CDR1 MNHEY and CDR2 SVGAGI. This CDR3 is 15 amino acids long. The CDR3 sequence: CASSDSSASTDTQYF. The CDR3, as DNA: TGTGCCAGCAGTGACTCTAGCGCGTCCACAGATACGCAGTATTTT.

The rearrangement uses TRBV30 and TRBJ2-6; the D is unclear. Germline CDR1 is GTSNPN and CDR2 is SVGIG (reference sequence). The CDR3 consists of 17 residues. With 1 base removed from V and 3 bases from J, the gap between germline ends came to 16 bases. In DNA, the CDR3 is TGTGCCTGGAGTGGTTTGCGCCTAACTGTTGGGGCCAACGTCCTGACTTTC. Translation: CAWSGLRLTVGANVLTF.

This clone has a handful of counts. The J gene is TRBJ2-3, the V gene TRBV5-1; no clear D gene. This CDR3 is built from 15 residues. Per the germline V gene, CDR1 is SGHRS and CDR2 is YFSETQ. V shed 0 bases and J shed 5 bases, with 13 bases lying between them. As DNA, the CDR3 is TGCGCCAGCAGCTTGGTACCTCAAGGCGGAGATACGCAGTATTTT. Protein: CASSLVPQGGDTQYF.

V gene TRBV11-2 combines with J gene TRBJ2-3; 9 positions agree with TRBD2. The germline V gene encodes CDR1 SGHAT and CDR2 FQNNGV. Trimming removed 1 base from V and 6 bases from J; junction bases left unmatched: 2. The CDR3 contains 14 residues. The CDR3 DNA sequence: TGTGCCAGCAGCTTAGGGACTAGCGTGGATACGCAGTATTTT. As protein: CASSLGTSVDTQYF.

The V call is TRBV7-9, the J call TRBJ1-1; TRBD1 matches 12 bases. The CDR3 runs to 16 residues. Germline CDR1 and CDR2: SEHNR and FQNEAQ (reference sequence). After removal of 5 bases from V and 6 bases from J, the junction contained 10 bases not matched to a gene. The DNA of the CDR3 is TGTGCCAGCAGCCCCTGGGACAGGGGGCGGAAGGCTGAAGCTTTCTTT. Protein: CASSPWDRGRKAEAFF.

The table lists this clone with a few counts. V usage is TRBV4-2 and J usage is TRBJ2-7, with TRBD2 matching over 13 bases. CDR1 LGHNA and CDR2 YNFKEQ come from the germline V gene. V shed 1 base, J shed 7 bases, and the junction held 4 bases outside the gene matches. The CDR3 totals 15 residues. CDR3 in amino acids: CASSQGTSGGGEQYF. In DNA, the CDR3 is TGTGCCAGCAGCCAAGGGACTAGCGGGGGAGGTGAGCAGTACTTC.

The V call is TRBV7-9, the J call TRBJ1-1, with D tentatively TRBD1 (5 bases). The length of the CDR3 is 15 residues. CDR1 and CDR2 from the germline V gene are SEHNR and FQNEAQ (reference sequence). Trimming cost V 3 bases and J 0 bases, with 11 bases left between them. The CDR3 spells CASSFDSGMNTEAFF. The CDR3 DNA follows: TGTGCCAGCAGCTTCGACAGTGGGATGAACACTGAAGCTTTCTTT.

V usage is TRBV5-4 and J usage is TRBJ2-2, with TRBD2 identical over 16 bases. V lost 4 bases and J lost 7; bases outside the gene matches: 7. Germline V gene data show CDR1 as SGHNT and CDR2 as YYREEE (reference sequence). This CDR3 spans 17 amino acids. CDR3 in DNA: TGTGCCAGCAGCCTTGGGACTAGCGGGGGGGCCGGCGGGGAGCTGTTTTTT. Protein product: CASSLGTSGGAGGELFF.

The chain is built from TRBV2 and TRBJ1-1; D might be TRBD1 (5 bases). V lost 7 bases to trimming and J lost 1 base, with 13 bases between them. Germline V gives CDR1 SNHLY, CDR2 FYNNEI. This CDR3 is built from 14 residues. In DNA form, the CDR3 reads TGTGCCAGCAATCTGGGGCAGCAGAACACTGAAGCTTTCTTT. It yields the protein CASNLGQQNTEAFF.